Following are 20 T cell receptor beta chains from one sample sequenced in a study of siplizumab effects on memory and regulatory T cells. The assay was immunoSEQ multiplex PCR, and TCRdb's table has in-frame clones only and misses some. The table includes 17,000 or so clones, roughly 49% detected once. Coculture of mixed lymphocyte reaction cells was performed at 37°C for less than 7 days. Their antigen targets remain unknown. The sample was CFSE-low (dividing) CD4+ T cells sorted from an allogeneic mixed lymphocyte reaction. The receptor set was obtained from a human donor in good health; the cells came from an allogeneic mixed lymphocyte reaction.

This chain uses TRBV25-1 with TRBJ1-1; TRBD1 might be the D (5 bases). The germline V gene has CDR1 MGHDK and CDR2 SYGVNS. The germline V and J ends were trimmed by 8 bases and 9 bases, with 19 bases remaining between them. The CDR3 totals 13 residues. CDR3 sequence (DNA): TGTGCCAGCTCATCTGCGGGGGGGGAGAAAGCTTTCTTT. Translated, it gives CASSSAGGEKAFF.

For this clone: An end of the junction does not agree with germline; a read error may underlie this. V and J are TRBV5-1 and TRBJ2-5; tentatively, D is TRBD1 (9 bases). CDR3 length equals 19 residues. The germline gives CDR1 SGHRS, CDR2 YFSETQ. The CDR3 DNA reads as TGCGCCAGCAGGTTGGGGGCGACAGGGGGTCGACTAGCGCGGGAGACCCAGTACTTC. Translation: CASRLGATGGRLARETQYF.

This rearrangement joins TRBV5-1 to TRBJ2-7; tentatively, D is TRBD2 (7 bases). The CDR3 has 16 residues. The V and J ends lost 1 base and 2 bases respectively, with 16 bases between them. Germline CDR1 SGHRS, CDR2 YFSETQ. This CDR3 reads CASSLLSGGLTYEQYF. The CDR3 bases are TGCGCCAGCAGCTTGCTGTCCGGGGGGCTAACCTACGAGCAGTACTTC.

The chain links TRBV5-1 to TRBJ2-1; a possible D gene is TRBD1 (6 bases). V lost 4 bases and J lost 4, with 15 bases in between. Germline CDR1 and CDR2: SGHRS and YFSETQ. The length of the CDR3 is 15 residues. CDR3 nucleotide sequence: TGCGCCAGCAGCCACCGTACCGGGACATACAATGAGCAGTTCTTC. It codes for CASSHRTGTYNEQFF. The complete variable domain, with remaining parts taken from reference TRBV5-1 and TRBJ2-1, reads KAGVTQTPRYLIKTRGQQVTLSCSPISGHRSVSWYQQTPGQGLQFLFEYFSETQRNKGNFPGRFSGRQFSNSRSEMNVSTLELGDSALYLCASSHRTGTYNEQFFGPGTRLTVL.

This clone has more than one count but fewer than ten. The CDR3 DNA follows: TGTGCCAGCAGCTTGGGACAAAATGAAAAACTGTTTTTT. It specifies CASSLGQNEKLFF. This chain joins TRBV11-2 and TRBJ1-4; D is perhaps TRBD1 (6 bases). The V gene's germline CDR1 is SGHAT and CDR2 FQNNGV. Trimming removed 3 bases from V and 5 bases from J, with 7 bases in between. This CDR3 contains 13 residues.

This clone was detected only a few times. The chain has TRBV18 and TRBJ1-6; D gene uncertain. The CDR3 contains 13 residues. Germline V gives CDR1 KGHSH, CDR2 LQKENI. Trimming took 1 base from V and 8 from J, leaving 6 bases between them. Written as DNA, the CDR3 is TGTGCCAGCTCACCACTCCTAGATTCACCCCTCCACTTT. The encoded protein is CASSPLLDSPLHF.

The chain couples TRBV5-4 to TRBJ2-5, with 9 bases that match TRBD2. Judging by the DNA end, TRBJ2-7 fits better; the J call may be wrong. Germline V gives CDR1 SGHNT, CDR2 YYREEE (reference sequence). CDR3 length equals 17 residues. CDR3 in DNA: TGTGCCAGCAGCGCCCGATGGGGCGGGGGGGATTCGGTCGAGCAGTACTTC. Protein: CASSARWGGGDSVEQYF.

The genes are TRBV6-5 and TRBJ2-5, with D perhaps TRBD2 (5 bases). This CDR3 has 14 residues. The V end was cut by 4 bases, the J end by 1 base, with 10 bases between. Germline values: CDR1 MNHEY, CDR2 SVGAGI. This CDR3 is CASSSTAGQETQYF. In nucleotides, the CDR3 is TGTGCCAGCAGTTCCACGGCGGGCCAAGAGACCCAGTACTTC.

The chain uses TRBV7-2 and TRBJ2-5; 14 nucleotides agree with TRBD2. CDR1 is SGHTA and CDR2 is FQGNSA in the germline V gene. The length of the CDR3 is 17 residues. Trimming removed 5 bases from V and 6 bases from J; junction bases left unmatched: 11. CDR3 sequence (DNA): TGTGCCAGCAGCATCGGGACTAGCGGGGGCTTGGGGAAGACCCAGTACTTC. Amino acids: CASSIGTSGGLGKTQYF.

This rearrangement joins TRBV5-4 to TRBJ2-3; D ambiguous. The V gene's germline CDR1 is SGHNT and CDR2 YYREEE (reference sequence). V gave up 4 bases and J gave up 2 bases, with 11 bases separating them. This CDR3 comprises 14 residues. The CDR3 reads CASSPGPYTDTQYF. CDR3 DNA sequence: TGTGCCAGCAGCCCTGGACCGTACACAGATACGCAGTATTTT.

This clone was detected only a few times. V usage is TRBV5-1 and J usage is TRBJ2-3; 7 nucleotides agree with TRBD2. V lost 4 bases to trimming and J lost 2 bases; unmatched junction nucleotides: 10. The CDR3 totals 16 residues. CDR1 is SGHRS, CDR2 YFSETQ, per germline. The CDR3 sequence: CASSRDSGLNTDTQYF. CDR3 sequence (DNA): TGCGCCAGCAGCCGAGATAGCGGGTTAAACACAGATACGCAGTATTTT.

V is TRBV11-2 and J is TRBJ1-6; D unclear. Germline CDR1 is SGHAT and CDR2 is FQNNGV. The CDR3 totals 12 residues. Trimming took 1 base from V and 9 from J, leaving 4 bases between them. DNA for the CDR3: TGTGCCAGCAGCTTAGGCACTTCACCCCTCCACTTT. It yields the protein CASSLGTSPLHF.

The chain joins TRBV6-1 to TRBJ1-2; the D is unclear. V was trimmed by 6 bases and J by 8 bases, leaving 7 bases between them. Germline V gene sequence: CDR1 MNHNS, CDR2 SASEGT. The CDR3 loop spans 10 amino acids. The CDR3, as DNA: TGTGCCAGCAGGGATGTCGGCTACACCTTC. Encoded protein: CASRDVGYTF.

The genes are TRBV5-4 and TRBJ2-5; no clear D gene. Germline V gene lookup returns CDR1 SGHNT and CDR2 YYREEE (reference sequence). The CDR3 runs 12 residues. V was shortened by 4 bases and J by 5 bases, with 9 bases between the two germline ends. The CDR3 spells CASSRVGETQYF. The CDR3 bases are TGTGCCAGCAGCCGTGTGGGGGAGACCCAGTACTTC.

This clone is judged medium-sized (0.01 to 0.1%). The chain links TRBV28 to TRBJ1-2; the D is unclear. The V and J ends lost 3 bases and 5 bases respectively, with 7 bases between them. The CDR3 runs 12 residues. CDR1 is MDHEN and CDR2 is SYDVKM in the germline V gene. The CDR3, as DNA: TGTGCCAGCAGTTTTAGCGGTTATGGCTACACCTTC. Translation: CASSFSGYGYTF.

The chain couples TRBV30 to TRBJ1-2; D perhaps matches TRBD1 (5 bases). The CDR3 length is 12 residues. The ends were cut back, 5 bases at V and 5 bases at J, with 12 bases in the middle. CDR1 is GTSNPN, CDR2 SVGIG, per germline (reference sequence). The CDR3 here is CAWSRGEYGYTF. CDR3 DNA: TGTGCCTGGTCGAGGGGCGAATATGGCTACACCTTC.

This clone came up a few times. CDR3 sequence: CASSPDRARKGSFF. CDR3 bases: TGTGCCAGCTCACCCGACAGGGCCAGAAAAGGGTCATTCTTC. V gene TRBV18 combines with J gene TRBJ2-1; 7 bases agree with TRBD1. This CDR3 is built from 14 residues. The V segment lost 3 bases and the J segment 16 bases; nucleotides outside the gene matches: 15. Looked up from germline, CDR1 is KGHSH and CDR2 is LQKENI.

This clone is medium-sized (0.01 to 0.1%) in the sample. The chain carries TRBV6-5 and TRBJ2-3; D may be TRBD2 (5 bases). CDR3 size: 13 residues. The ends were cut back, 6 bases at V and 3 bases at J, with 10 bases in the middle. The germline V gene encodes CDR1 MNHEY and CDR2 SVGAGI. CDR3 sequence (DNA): TGTGCCAGCAGACTAGACCCGACAGATACGCAGTATTTT. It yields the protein CASRLDPTDTQYF.

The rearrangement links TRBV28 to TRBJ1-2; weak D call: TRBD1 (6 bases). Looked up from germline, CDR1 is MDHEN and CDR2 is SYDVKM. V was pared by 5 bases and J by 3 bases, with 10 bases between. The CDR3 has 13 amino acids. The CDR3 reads CASSPNRDYGYTF. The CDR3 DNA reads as TGTGCCAGCAGTCCTAACAGGGACTATGGCTACACCTTC.

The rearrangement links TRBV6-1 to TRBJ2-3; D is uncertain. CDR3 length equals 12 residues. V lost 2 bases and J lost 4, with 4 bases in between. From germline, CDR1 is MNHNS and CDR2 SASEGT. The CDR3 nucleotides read TGTGCCAGCAGTGAACTCTCAGATACGCAGTATTTT. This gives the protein CASSELSDTQYF.